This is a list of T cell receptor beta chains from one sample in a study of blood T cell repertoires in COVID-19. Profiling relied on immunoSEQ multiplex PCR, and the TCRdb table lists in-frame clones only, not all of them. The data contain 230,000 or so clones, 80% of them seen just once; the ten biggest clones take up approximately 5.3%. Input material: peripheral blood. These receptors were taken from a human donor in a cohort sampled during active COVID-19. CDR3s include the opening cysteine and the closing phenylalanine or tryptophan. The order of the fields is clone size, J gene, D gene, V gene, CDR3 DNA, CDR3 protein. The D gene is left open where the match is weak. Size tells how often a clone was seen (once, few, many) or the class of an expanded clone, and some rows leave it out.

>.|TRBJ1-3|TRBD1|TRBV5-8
TGTGCCAGCAGCTTTACAGGGGGTTTTGGAAACACCATATATTTT
CASSFTGGFGNTIYF
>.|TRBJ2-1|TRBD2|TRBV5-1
TGCGCCAGCAGCCCTACTAGCGGGAGCCGCTACAATGAGCAGTTCTTC
CASSPTSGSRYNEQFF
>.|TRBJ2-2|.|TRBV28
TGTGCCAGCAGTTTAGATCCCGGGGGCACCGGGGAGCTGTTTTTT
CASSLDPGGTGELFF
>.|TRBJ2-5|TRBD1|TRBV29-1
TGCAGCGTTGACGGTGCTGAGGGGGCGAGACAAGAGACCCAGTACTTC
CSVDGAEGARQETQYF
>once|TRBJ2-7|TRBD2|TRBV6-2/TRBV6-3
TGTGCCAGCAGTTATGCGGGAGGTCCCTACGAGCAGTACTTC
CASSYAGGPYEQYF
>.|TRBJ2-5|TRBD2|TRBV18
TGTGCCAGCTCACCAAGCGGGAGGTACTTAGGGACCCAGTACTTC
CASSPSGRYLGTQYF
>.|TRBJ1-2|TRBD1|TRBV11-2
TGTGCCAGCAGCCCCCCTGGGGACAGGGTGGCCTATGGCTACACCTTC
CASSPPGDRVAYGYTF
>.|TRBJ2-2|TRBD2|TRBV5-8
TGTGCCAGCAATTGGCGGGAGTTCACCGGGGAGCTGTTTTTT
CASNWREFTGELFF
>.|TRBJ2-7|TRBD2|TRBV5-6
TGTGCCAGCAGCACGGGACTAGCGGACACCTACGAGCAGTACTTC
CASSTGLADTYEQYF
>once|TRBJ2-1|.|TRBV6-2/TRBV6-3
TGTGCCAGCAGTTACAACGCGGTAGAGCAGTTCTTC
CASSYNAVEQFF
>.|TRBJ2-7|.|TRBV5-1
TGCGCCAGCAGCTTGCAGGGGGGCTCTTACGAGCAGTACTTC
CASSLQGGSYEQYF
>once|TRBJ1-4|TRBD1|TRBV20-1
TGCAGTGCTAGTAGAAGGGCAGGGGGTAATGAAAAACTGTTTTTT
CSASRRAGGNEKLFF